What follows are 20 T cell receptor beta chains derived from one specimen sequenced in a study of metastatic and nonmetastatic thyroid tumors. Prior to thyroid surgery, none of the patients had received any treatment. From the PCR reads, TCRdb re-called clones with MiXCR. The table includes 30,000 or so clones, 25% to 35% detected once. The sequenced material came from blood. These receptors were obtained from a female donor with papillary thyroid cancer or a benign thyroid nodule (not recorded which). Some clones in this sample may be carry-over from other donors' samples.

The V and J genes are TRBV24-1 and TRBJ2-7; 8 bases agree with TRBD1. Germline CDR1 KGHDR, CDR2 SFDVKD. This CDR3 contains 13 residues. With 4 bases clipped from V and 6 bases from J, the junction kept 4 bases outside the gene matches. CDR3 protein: CATSDRTGLEQYF. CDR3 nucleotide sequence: TGTGCCACCAGTGACCGGACAGGGCTCGAGCAGTACTTC.

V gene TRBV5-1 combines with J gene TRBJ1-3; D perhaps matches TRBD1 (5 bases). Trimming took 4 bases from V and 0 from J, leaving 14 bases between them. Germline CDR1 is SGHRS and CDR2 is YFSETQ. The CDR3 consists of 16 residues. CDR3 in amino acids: CASSARDSSSGNTIYF. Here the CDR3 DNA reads TGCGCCAGCAGCGCGCGGGACTCCAGCTCTGGAAACACCATATATTTT.

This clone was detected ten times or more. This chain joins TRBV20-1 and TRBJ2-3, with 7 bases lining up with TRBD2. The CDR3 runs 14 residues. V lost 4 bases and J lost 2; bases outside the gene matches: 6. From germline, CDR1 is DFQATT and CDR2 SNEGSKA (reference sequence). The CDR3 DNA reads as TGCAGTGCTACCCCACTAGCGAACACAGATACGCAGTATTTT. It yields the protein CSATPLANTDTQYF.

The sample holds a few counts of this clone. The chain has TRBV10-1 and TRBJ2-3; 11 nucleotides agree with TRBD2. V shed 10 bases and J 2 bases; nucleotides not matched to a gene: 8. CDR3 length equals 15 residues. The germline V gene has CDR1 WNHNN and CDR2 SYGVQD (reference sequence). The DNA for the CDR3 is TGCGCCAACCCACTAGCGGGAGAGTACACAGATACGCAGTATTTT. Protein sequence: CANPLAGEYTDTQYF.

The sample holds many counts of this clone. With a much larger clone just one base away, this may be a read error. CDR3 DNA: TGTGCCAGCAACCCCCTAGCGGTGAACGAAAATGAGCAGTTCTTC. Amino acid sequence: CASNPLAVNENEQFF. V and J are TRBV2 and TRBJ2-1; 7 bases line up with TRBD2. Germline V lookup: CDR1 SNHLY, CDR2 FYNNEI. CDR3 size: 15 residues. Unmatched junction bases numbered 13, after V lost 7 bases and J lost 7 bases.

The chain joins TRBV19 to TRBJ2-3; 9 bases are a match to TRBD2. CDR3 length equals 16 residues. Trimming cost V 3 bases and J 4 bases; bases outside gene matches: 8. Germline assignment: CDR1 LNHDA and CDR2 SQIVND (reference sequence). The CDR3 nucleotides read TGTGCCAGTAGTATTGAGATCCTAGCGGGGTCAGATACGCAGTATTTT. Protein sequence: CASSIEILAGSDTQYF.

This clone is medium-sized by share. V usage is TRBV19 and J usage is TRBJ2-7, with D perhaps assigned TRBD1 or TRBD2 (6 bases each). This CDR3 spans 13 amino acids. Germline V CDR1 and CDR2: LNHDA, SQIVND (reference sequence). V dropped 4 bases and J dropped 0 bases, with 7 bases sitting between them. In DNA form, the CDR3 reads TGTGCCAGTAGTACGGGGGCCTCCTACGAGCAGTACTTC. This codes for CASSTGASYEQYF.

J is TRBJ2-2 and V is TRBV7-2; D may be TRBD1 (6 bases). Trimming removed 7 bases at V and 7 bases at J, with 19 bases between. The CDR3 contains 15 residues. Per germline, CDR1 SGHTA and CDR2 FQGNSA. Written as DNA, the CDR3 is TGTGCCAGCACCATCGGGACATGCTTAGACGGGGAGCTGTTTTTT. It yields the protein CASTIGTCLDGELFF.

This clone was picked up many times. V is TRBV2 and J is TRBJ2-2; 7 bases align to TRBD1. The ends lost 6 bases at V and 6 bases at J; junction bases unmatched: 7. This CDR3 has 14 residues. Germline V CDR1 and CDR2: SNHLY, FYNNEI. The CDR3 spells CASRVLTGSGELFF. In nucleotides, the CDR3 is TGTGCCAGCAGAGTCCTGACAGGGTCCGGGGAGCTGTTTTTT.

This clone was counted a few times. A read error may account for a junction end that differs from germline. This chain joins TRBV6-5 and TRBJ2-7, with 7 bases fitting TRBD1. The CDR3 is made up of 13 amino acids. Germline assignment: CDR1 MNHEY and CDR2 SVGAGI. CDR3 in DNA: TGTGCCAGCATTTCGACAGGGTATTACGAGCATTACTTC. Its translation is CASISTGYYEHYF.

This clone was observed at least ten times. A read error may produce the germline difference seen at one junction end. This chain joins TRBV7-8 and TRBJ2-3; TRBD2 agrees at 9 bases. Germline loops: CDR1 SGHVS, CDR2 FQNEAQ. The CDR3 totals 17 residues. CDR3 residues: CASSLGGLAGVTDTRYF. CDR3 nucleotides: TGTGCCAGCAGCCTAGGGGGGTTAGCGGGAGTGACAGATACGCGGTATTTT. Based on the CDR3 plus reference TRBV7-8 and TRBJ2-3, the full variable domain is GAGVSQSPRYKVAKRGQDVALRCDPISGHVSLFWYQQALGQGPEFLTYFQNEAQLDKSGLPSDRFFAERPEGSVSTLKIQRTQQEDSAVYLCASSLGGLAGVTDTRYFGPGTRLTVL.

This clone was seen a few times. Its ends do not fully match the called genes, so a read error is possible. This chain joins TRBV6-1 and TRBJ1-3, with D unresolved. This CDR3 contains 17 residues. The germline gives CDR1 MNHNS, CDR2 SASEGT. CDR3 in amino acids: CASSAQDPRARGNTIYF. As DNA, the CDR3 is TGCGCCAGCAGTGCCCAGGACCCGCGGGCTAGGGGAAACACCATATATTTT.

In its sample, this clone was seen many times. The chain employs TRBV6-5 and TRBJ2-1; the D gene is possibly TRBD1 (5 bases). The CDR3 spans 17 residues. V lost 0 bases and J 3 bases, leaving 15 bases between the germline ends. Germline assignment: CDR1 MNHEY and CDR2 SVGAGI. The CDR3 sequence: CASSYSNRQGLYNEQFF. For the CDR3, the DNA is TGTGCCAGCAGTTACTCGAATCGGCAGGGCCTCTACAATGAGCAGTTCTTC.

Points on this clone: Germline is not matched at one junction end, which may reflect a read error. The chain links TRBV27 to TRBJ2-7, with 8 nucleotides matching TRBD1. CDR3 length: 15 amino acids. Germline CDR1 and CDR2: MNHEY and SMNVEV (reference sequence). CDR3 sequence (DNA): TGTGCCAGCAGTTTACAGGGGGCAGCATCCTACGATCAGTACTTC. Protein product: CASSLQGAASYDQYF.

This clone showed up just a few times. The CDR3 protein is CASSPPGGGPMDEQYF. In DNA, the CDR3 is TGTGCCAGCAGTCCCCCCGGGGGCGGCCCCATGGACGAGCAGTACTTC. The chain links TRBV28 to TRBJ2-7; D possibly matches TRBD1 or TRBD2 (6 bases each). The CDR3 is 16 amino acids. V was clipped by 5 bases and J by 5 bases, with 22 bases between them. The germline V gene has CDR1 MDHEN and CDR2 SYDVKM.

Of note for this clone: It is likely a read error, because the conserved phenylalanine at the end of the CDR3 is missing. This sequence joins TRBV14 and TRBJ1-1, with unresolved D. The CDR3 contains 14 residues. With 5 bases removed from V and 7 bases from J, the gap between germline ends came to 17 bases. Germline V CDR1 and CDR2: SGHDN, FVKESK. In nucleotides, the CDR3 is TGTGCCAGCAGCGTCACCGGGAGATACAGTGAAGCTTTCTTA. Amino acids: CASSVTGRYSEAFL.

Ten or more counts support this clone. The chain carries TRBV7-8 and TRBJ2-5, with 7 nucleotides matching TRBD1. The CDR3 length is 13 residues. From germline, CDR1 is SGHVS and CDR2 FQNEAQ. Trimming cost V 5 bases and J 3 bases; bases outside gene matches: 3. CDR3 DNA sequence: TGTGCCAGCAGCCAAGGGACAGAAGAGACCCAGTACTTC. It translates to CASSQGTEETQYF. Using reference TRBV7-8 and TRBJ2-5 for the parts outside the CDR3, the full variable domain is GAGVSQSPRYKVAKRGQDVALRCDPISGHVSLFWYQQALGQGPEFLTYFQNEAQLDKSGLPSDRFFAERPEGSVSTLKIQRTQQEDSAVYLCASSQGTEETQYFGPGTRLLVL.

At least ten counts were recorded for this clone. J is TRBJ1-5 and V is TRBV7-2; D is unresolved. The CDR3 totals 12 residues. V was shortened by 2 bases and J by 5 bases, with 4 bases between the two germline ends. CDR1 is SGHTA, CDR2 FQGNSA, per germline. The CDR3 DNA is TGTGCCAGCAGCTTACCAGATCAGCCCCAGCATTTT. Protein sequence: CASSLPDQPQHF.

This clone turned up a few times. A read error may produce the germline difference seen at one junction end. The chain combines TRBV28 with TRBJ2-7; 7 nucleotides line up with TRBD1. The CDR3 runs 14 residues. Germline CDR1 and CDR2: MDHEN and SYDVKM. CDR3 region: CACSVEGQNDAQYF. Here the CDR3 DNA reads TGTGCCTGCAGTGTCGAGGGACAGAACGACGCGCAGTACTTC. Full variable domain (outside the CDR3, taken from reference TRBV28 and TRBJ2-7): DVKVTQSSRYLVKRTGEKVFLECVQDMDHENMFWYRQDPGLGLRLIYFSYDVKMKEKGDIPEGYSVSREKKERFSLILESASTNQTSMYLCACSVEGQNDAQYFGPGTRLTVT.

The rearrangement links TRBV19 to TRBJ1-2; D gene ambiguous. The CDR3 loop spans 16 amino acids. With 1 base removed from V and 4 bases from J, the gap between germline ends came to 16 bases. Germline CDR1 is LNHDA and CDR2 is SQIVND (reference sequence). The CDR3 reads CASSIVGSGAGYGYTF. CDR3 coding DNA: TGTGCCAGTAGTATAGTGGGAAGTGGCGCGGGCTATGGCTACACCTTC.